Reported below is one T cell receptor (beta chain). What it binds is unknown. The PCR employed 60 Vbeta primers together with 13 Jbeta primers. Per the authors' pipeline: Some 11 million of the roughly 80 million unique TCR beta chains counted in a later analysis were shared. The assay was immunoSEQ multiplex PCR, and TCRdb's table has in-frame clones only and misses some. That table supplies the V and J calls and clone size; D and trimming were determined from the DNA. The sample records roughly 150,000 clones, under 85% being singletons. The sample originates from a study of cytomegalovirus exposure and HLA in healthy donors. The overall study: Drawn from HLA-typed donors, 80 million to 100 million unique TCRs were held in an early data release.

General study results and limits: A later analysis linked a missense DCLRE1C variant to TCR beta V- and J-gene trimming.

The specimen was PBMCs. The clonotype was recovered from a man aged 50-60 years in good health and CMV-seropositive.

The CDR3 region is CASSLGEGGGNQPQHF. CDR3 DNA: TGCGCCAGCAGCTTGGGGGAAGGGGGTGGCAATCAGCCCCAGCATTTT. The V call is TRBV5-1, the J call TRBJ1-5; D possibly corresponds to TRBD1 (6 bases). Per germline, CDR1 SGHRS and CDR2 YFSETQ. The CDR3 is 16 residues long. Trimming removed 0 bases from V and 2 bases from J, with 12 bases in between.